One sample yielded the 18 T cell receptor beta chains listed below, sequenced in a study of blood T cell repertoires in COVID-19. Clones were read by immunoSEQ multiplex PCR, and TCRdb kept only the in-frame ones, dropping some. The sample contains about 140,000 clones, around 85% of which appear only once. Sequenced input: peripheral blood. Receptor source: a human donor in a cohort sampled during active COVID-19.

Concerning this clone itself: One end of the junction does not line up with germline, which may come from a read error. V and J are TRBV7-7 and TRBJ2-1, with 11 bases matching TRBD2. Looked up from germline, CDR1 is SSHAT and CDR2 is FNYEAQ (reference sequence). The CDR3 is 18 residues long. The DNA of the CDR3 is TGTGCTAGCAGCTTAGAGGCTAGCGGGGGGCACTCCTACAATGAGCAGTTCTTC. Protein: CASSLEASGGHSYNEQFF.

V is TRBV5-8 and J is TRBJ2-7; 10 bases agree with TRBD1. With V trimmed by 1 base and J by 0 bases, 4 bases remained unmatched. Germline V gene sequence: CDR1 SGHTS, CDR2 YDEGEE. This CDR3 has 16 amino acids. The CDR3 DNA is TGTGCCAGCAGCTTGTTCCGGACAGGGGGCTCCTACGAGCAGTACTTC. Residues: CASSLFRTGGSYEQYF.

The CDR3 sequence is CASSYGGNGANVLTF. CDR3 nucleotide sequence: TGTGCCAGCAGTTATGGGGGGAACGGGGCCAACGTCCTGACTTTC. J is TRBJ2-6 and V is TRBV28; a possible D gene is TRBD2 (6 bases). V lost 4 bases and J 4 bases, leaving 11 bases between the germline ends. This CDR3 contains 15 residues. Germline assignment: CDR1 MDHEN and CDR2 SYDVKM.

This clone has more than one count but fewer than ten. CDR3 loop: CASSLTSGGSPTYNEQFF. The CDR3 coding sequence is TGTGCCAGCAGCTTAACCAGCGGGGGGTCCCCTACCTACAATGAGCAGTTCTTC. The V gene is TRBV7-2, the J gene TRBJ2-1, with 9 bases aligning to TRBD2. CDR3 length equals 18 residues. Germline V CDR1 and CDR2: SGHTA, FQGNSA. V dropped 2 bases and J dropped 2; count of bases not matched to a gene: 10.

The CDR3 loop is CASSQVARDSGQFF. CDR3 DNA sequence: TGTGCCAGCAGCCAAGTCGCCCGGGATTCCGGGCAGTTCTTC. The J gene is TRBJ2-1, the V gene TRBV3-1 (or the pseudogene TRBV3-2); D possibly corresponds to TRBD2 (5 bases). The CDR3 consists of 14 residues. The germline V and J ends were trimmed by 1 base and 12 bases, with 16 bases remaining between them. In germline, CDR1 is LGHDT, CDR2 YNNKEL (reference sequence).

The CDR3 region has the DNA TGTGCCAGCGTCTTTGGGGGGGGAGGGGAGCAGTACTTC. It codes for CASVFGGGGEQYF. The rearrangement joins TRBV28 to TRBJ2-7; 7 bases fit TRBD2. Per germline, CDR1 MDHEN and CDR2 SYDVKM. V dropped 8 bases and J dropped 7; count of bases not matched to a gene: 11. The CDR3 has 13 residues.

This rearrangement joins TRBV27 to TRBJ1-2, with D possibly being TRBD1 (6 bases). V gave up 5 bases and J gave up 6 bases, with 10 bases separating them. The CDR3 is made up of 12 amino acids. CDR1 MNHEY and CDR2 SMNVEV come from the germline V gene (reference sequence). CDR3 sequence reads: CASSKGGNGYTF. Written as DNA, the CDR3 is TGTGCCAGCAGTAAAGGGGGTAATGGCTACACCTTC.

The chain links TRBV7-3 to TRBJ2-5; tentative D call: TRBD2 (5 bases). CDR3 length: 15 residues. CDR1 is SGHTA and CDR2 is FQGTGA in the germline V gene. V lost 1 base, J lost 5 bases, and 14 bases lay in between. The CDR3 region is CASSLNGGVGETQYF. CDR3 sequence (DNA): TGTGCCAGCAGCTTAAACGGAGGTGTTGGCGAGACCCAGTACTTC.

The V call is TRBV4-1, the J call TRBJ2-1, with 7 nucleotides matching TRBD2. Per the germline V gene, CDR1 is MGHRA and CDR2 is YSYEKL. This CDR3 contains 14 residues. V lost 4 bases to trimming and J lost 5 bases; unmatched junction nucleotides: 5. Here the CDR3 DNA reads TGCGCCAGCAGCCCGGGACTACTTGACAATGAGCAGTTCTTC. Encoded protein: CASSPGLLDNEQFF.

The CDR3 DNA reads as TGTGCCAGCAGCCAAGAGAACAGAAATTCACCCCTCCACTTT. Translation gives CASSQENRNSPLHF. This chain joins TRBV3-1 (or the pseudogene TRBV3-2) and TRBJ1-6, with D hard to call. Germline values: CDR1 LGHDT, CDR2 YNNKEL (reference sequence). The length of the CDR3 is 14 residues. Trimming pared 0 bases from V and 7 bases from J, leaving 7 bases between.

CDR3 residues: CAWSSVAGEETQYF. The DNA of the CDR3 is TGTGCCTGGAGTTCTGTAGCGGGAGAAGAGACCCAGTACTTC. The chain has TRBV30 and TRBJ2-5; 9 bases agree with TRBD2. The CDR3 covers 14 residues. In germline, CDR1 is GTSNPN, CDR2 SVGIG (reference sequence). J gave up 3 bases and V 2 bases, and 4 bases lay outside the gene matches. Together with reference TRBV30 and TRBJ2-5, the CDR3 gives the full variable domain: SQTIHQWPATLVQPVGSPLSLECTVEGTSNPNLYWYRQAAGRGLQLLFYSVGIGQISSEVPQNLSASRPQDRQFILSSKKLLLSDSGFYLCAWSSVAGEETQYFGPGTRLLVL.

The CDR3 sequence: CAWEDRFTSGRKYNEQFF. The CDR3 nucleotides are TGTGCCTGGGAGGACAGGTTTACTAGCGGGAGGAAATACAATGAGCAGTTCTTC. This chain uses TRBV30 with TRBJ2-1, with TRBD2 matching 12 bases. Germline values: CDR1 GTSNPN, CDR2 SVGIG (reference sequence). The ends lost 5 bases at V and 4 bases at J; junction bases unmatched: 15. The CDR3 is 18 residues long.

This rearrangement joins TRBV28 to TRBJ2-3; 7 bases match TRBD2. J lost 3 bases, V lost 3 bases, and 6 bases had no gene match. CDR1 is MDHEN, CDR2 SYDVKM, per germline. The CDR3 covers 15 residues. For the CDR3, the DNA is TGTGCCAGCAGTTTCAGGGATAGCGGGACAGATACGCAGTATTTT. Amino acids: CASSFRDSGTDTQYF.

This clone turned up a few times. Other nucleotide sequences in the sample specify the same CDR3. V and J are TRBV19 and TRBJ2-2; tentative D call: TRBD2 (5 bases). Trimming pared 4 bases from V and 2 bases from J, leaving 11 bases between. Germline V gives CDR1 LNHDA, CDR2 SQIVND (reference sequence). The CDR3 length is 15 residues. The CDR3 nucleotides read TGTGCCAGTAGTAGGGAGCTAGCTAACACCGGGGAGCTGTTTTTT. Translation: CASSRELANTGELFF.

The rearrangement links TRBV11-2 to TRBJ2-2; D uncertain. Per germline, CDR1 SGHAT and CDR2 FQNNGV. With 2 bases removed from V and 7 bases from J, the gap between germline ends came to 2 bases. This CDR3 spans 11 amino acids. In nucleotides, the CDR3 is TGTGCCAGCAGCTTACTCGGGGAGCTGTTTTTT. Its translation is CASSLLGELFF.

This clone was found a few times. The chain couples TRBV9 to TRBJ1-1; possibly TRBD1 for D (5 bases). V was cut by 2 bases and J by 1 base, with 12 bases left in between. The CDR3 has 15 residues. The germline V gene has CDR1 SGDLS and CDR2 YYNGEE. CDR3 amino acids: CASSVDQGWNTEAFF. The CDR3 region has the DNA TGTGCCAGCAGCGTCGACCAGGGATGGAACACTGAAGCTTTCTTT. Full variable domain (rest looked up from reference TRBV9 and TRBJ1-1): DSGVTQTPKHLITATGQRVTLRCSPRSGDLSVYWYQQSLDQGLQFLIQYYNGEERAKGNILERFSAQQFPDLHSELNLSSLELGDSALYFCASSVDQGWNTEAFFGQGTRLTVV.

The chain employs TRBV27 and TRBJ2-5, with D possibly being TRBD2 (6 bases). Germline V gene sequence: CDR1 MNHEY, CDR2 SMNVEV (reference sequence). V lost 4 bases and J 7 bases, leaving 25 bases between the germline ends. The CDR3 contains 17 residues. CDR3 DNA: TGTGCCAGCAGTTCCTCCCCTCTTTACGCGAGGCGGGGGACCCAGTACTTC. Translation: CASSSSPLYARRGTQYF.

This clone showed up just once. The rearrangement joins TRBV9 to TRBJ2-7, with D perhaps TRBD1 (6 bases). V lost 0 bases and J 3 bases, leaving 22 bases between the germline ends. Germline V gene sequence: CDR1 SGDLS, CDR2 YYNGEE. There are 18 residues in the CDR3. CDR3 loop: CASSVGVVGRGVFYEQYF. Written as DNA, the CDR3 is TGTGCCAGCAGCGTAGGGGTTGTGGGCAGGGGAGTTTTCTACGAGCAGTACTTC. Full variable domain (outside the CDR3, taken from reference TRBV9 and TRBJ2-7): DSGVTQTPKHLITATGQRVTLRCSPRSGDLSVYWYQQSLDQGLQFLIQYYNGEERAKGNILERFSAQQFPDLHSELNLSSLELGDSALYFCASSVGVVGRGVFYEQYFGPGTRLTVT.